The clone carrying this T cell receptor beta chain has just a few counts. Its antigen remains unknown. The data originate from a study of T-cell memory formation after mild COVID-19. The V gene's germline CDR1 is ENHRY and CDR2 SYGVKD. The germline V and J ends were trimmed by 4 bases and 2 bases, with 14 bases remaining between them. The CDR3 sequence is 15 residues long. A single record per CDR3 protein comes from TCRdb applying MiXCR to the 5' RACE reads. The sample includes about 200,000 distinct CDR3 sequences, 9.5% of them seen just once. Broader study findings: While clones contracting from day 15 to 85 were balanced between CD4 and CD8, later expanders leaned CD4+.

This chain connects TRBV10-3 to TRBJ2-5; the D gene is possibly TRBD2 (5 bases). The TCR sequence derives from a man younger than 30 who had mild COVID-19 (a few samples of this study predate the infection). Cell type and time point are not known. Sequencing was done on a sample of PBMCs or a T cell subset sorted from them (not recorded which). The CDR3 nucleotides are TGTGCCATCAGTGGGTCCGGGAACCAACAAGAGACCCAGTACTTC. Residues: CAISGSGNQQETQYF.